The TCR beta chain under discussion was sequenced for a study of shared clonotypes between healthy human individuals. Across the study: Donors, aged 18 to 49, were two women and three men. Study results and caveats: Clonotypes which were not shared had lower generation probabilities than clonotypes that all four donors shared. The study found about 5.1% of naive CD4 clonotypes shared across several donors.

Using immunoSEQ multiplex PCR, the repertoire was profiled, and TCRdb retains in-frame clones only, with some absent. Of roughly 2,300,000 clones in the sample, just under 95% were seen once. Comment on this clone: Its matching antigen is unknown. Other DNA sequences within the sample encode an identical CDR3.

The specimen sequenced was naive CD4+ T cells from PBMCs. The subset was: CD45RA+ positively selected. This sequence originates from a man aged 18 to 29 in good health. Some clones in this sample may be carry-over from other donors' samples.

The CDR3 DNA sequence: TGCGCCAGCAGCCCGGGACTGCAAGAGACCCAGTACTTC. Its translation: CASSPGLQETQYF. This chain uses TRBV5-1 with TRBJ2-5, with D tentatively TRBD2 (6 bases). This CDR3 is built from 13 residues. CDR1 SGHRS and CDR2 YFSETQ come from the germline V gene. V dropped 4 bases and J dropped 2 bases, with 9 bases sitting between them. Using reference TRBV5-1 and TRBJ2-5 for the parts outside the CDR3, the full variable domain is KAGVTQTPRYLIKTRGQQVTLSCSPISGHRSVSWYQQTPGQGLQFLFEYFSETQRNKGNFPGRFSGRQFSNSRSEMNVSTLELGDSALYLCASSPGLQETQYFGPGTRLLVL.